This TCR beta chain is drawn from a study of Graves' ophthalmopathy and Graves' hyperthyroidism. The sequenced template was RNA, covering the TCR beta CDR3 region. The first round was an RT-PCR with HTBI primers, and the second round was a multiplex PCR. TCRdb redid the calling of the multiplex PCR reads with MiXCR, one entry per CDR3 protein. The table has about 550,000 distinct CDR3 sequences, approximately 35% seen once. At least ten counts were recorded for this clonotype. Its target is not known. Study conclusions and caveats: Blood shared most expanded thyroid clonotypes above 0.001 frequency.

This receptor was taken from an adult man with Graves' hyperthyroidism. What was sequenced was peripheral blood or thyroid tissue (not recorded which).

The CDR3 nucleotides are TGTGCCATCAGACCCGACAGGTCTAACTATGGCTACACCTTC. Its protein is CAIRPDRSNYGYTF. The V and J genes are TRBV10-3 and TRBJ1-2; TRBD1 might be the D (6 bases). Trimming pared 6 bases from V and 0 bases from J, leaving 11 bases between. The CDR3 sequence is 14 residues long. Germline assignment: CDR1 ENHRY and CDR2 SYGVKD.